These T cell receptor beta chains were read from a single sample in a study of shared clonotypes between healthy human individuals. Profiling relied on immunoSEQ multiplex PCR, and the TCRdb table lists in-frame clones only, not all of them. The sample records about 2 million clones, over 85% being singletons. The sequenced sample consisted of naive CD4+ T cells sorted from blood. The receptors shown here come from a man younger than 35 in good health. Both conserved end residues are part of each CDR3. The D gene is left open where the match is weak. Size tells how often a clone was seen (once, few, many) or the class of an expanded clone, and some rows leave it out.

v_gene,abundance,d_gene,j_gene,CDR3aa,CDR3nt
TRBV2,NA,NA,TRBJ2-5,CASRGDVQETQYF,TGTGCCAGCAGGGGCGACGTACAAGAGACCCAGTACTTC
TRBV2,NA,NA,TRBJ2-4,CASSARTPLGAKNIQYF,TGTGCCAGCAGTGCTCGGACCCCACTGGGAGCCAAAAACATTCAGTACTTC
TRBV11-3,NA,NA,TRBJ2-7,CASSLRPDYEQYF,TGTGCCAGCAGCCTCAGGCCAGACTACGAGCAGTACTTC
TRBV10-3,NA,NA,TRBJ2-1,CAISPGPSYNEQFF,TGTGCCATCAGCCCGGGACCCTCCTACAATGAGCAGTTCTTC
TRBV9,NA,NA,TRBJ2-7,CASSVSLVGEQYF,TGTGCCAGCAGCGTTTCTCTGGTAGGCGAGCAGTACTTC
TRBV5-1,NA,NA,TRBJ2-2,CASSLSSVSTGELFF,TGCGCCAGCAGCTTGTCTAGCGTAAGCACCGGGGAGCTGTTTTTT
TRBV6-5,NA,NA,TRBJ1-4,CASSYSRGLGEKLFF,TGTGCCAGCAGTTACTCGCGGGGGCTGGGTGAAAAACTGTTTTTT
TRBV6-1,NA,NA,TRBJ1-5,CASSSQINQPQHF,TGTGCCAGTAGTAGTCAGATCAATCAGCCCCAGCATTTT
TRBV7-2,NA,TRBD2,TRBJ2-1,CASRWTSGTYNEQFF,TGTGCCAGTAGGTGGACTAGCGGGACCTACAATGAGCAGTTCTTC
TRBV7-2,few,NA,TRBJ1-5,CASSLGGDQPQHF,TGTGCCAGCAGCCTAGGGGGGGATCAGCCCCAGCATTTT
TRBV6-6,NA,TRBD1,TRBJ2-7,CASSWTGGDEQYF,TGTGCCAGCAGTTGGACAGGGGGGGACGAGCAGTACTTC
TRBV18,NA,NA,TRBJ2-5,CASSGQGPQETQYF,TGTGCCAGCTCAGGGCAGGGACCACAAGAGACCCAGTACTTC
TRBV6-5,NA,TRBD1,TRBJ1-4,CASSPRGRNEKLFF,TGTGCCAGCAGTCCTAGGGGGCGGAATGAAAAACTGTTTTTT
TRBV29-1,NA,NA,TRBJ1-1,CSVSGTEAFF,TGCAGCGTTTCGGGCACTGAAGCTTTCTTT
TRBV28,few,TRBD2,TRBJ2-5,CASSFPSGSGYQETQYF,TGTGCCAGCAGTTTCCCCAGCGGTAGCGGGTACCAAGAGACCCAGTACTTC
TRBV9,once,TRBD1,TRBJ1-4,CASSVRKRDRGEKLFF,TGTGCCAGCAGCGTAAGGAAGCGGGACAGGGGGGAAAAACTGTTTTTT
TRBV6-5,NA,NA,TRBJ1-5,CATKRSGNQPQHF,TGTGCCACCAAACGGAGTGGTAATCAGCCCCAGCATTTT
TRBV5-1,NA,TRBD2,TRBJ2-2,CASSPGLAGGGIGELFF,TGCGCCAGCAGCCCGGGACTAGCGGGAGGAGGAATCGGGGAGCTGTTTTTT
TRBV21-1,NA,NA,TRBJ2-2,CASSKGGDSTGELFF,TGTGCCAGCAGCAAAGGAGGGGATTCCACCGGGGAGCTGTTTTTT
TRBV6-5,NA,TRBD2,TRBJ2-5,CASSYSTSTETQYF,TGTGCCAGCAGTTACTCGACTAGCACAGAGACCCAGTACTTC
TRBV30,NA,TRBD1,TRBJ2-2,CAWRTGGTGELFF,TGTGCCTGGAGGACAGGGGGAACCGGGGAGCTGTTTTTT
TRBV7-9,NA,TRBD1,TRBJ1-6,CASSLRTGFNSPLHF,TGTGCCAGCAGCTTGAGGACAGGGTTTAATTCACCCCTCCACTTT
TRBV11-2,NA,TRBD2,TRBJ2-7,CASSLGLAGTYEQYF,TGTGCCAGCAGCTTAGGTCTAGCGGGCACCTACGAGCAGTACTTC
TRBV6-5,NA,NA,TRBJ2-7,CASTRGGPSYEQYF,TGTGCCAGCACCCGTGGGGGACCCTCTTACGAGCAGTACTTC
TRBV19,NA,TRBD1,TRBJ2-6,CASRPGQGISGANVLTF,TGTGCCAGTAGACCGGGACAGGGGATTTCTGGGGCCAACGTCCTGACTTTC
TRBV29-1,NA,NA,TRBJ2-3,CSVDSGTDTQYF,TGCAGCGTTGATAGTGGCACAGATACGCAGTATTTT
TRBV4-1,NA,NA,TRBJ2-2,CASSQEEGTGELFF,TGCGCCAGCAGCCAAGAGGAGGGAACCGGGGAGCTGTTTTTT
TRBV6-5,NA,NA,TRBJ1-6,CASSYFPDSPLHF,TGTGCCAGCAGTTACTTTCCGGATTCACCCCTCCACTTC
TRBV2,NA,NA,TRBJ2-7,CASTISRSYEQYF,TGTGCCAGCACGATAAGTAGATCCTACGAGCAGTACTTC
TRBV7-2,NA,TRBD1,TRBJ2-3,CASSTQIQGADTQYF,TGTGCCAGCAGCACGCAGATACAGGGGGCAGATACGCAGTATTTT
TRBV5-1,NA,TRBD2,TRBJ2-5,CASSIVAGGPETQYF,TGCGCCAGCAGCATTGTAGCGGGGGGGCCAGAGACCCAGTACTTC
TRBV28,once,NA,TRBJ1-2,CASSPRQRTYGYTF,TGTGCCAGCAGTCCTCGACAGAGAACCTATGGCTACACCTTC
TRBV28,NA,TRBD1,TRBJ2-7,CASSPDRDSSYEQYF,TGTGCCAGCAGTCCCGACCGGGACAGTTCGTACGAGCAGTACTTC
TRBV5-1,NA,NA,TRBJ2-5,CASSPGTETQYF,TGCGCCAGCAGTCCGGGGACGGAGACCCAGTACTTC
TRBV5-1,NA,NA,TRBJ2-7,CASSTSGGNYEQYF,TGCGCCAGCAGCACTTCCGGCGGAAACTACGAGCAGTACTTC
TRBV6-5,once,TRBD1,TRBJ1-4,CASSRTGNEKLFF,TGTGCCAGCAGTCGGACAGGGAACGAAAAACTGTTTTTT
TRBV9,NA,TRBD1,TRBJ1-2,CASSGSTGLNYGYTF,TGTGCCAGCAGCGGTTCGACAGGGCTTAACTATGGCTACACCTTC
TRBV14,NA,NA,TRBJ2-3,CASSRQVFTDTQYF,TGTGCCAGCAGCCGGCAGGTATTCACAGATACGCAGTATTTT
TRBV5-1,NA,NA,TRBJ2-5,CASSLSLGEETQYF,TGCGCCAGCAGCCTCTCCCTGGGGGAAGAGACCCAGTACTTC
TRBV7-2,NA,NA,TRBJ1-5,CASSLGGKNNQPQHF,TGTGCCAGCAGCTTAGGCGGCAAGAACAATCAGCCCCAGCATTTT
TRBV30,NA,NA,TRBJ2-3,CAWSGGSGSTDTQYF,TGTGCCTGGAGTGGGGGTAGCGGTAGCACAGATACGCAGTATTTT
TRBV6-1,NA,TRBD1,TRBJ2-7,CASRVGQGTYEQYF,TGTGCCAGCAGAGTGGGACAGGGAACCTACGAGCAGTACTTC